The 28 T cell receptor beta chains below come from one sample, sequenced in a study of early T cells in non-severe SARS-CoV-2 infection. TCRdb used MiXCR to reprocess the 5' RACE reads, holding one entry per CDR3 protein. Of roughly 23,000 distinct CDR3 sequences in the sample, around 6% are singletons; the top ten hold roughly 15%. Here the sequenced sample was whole blood, taken at baseline. These TCRs come from an adult who was a healthcare worker with PCR-confirmed SARS-CoV-2 infection or an uninfected control (not recorded which).

This clonotype has more than one count but fewer than ten. The chain combines TRBV7-6 with TRBJ2-7; weak D call: TRBD1 (6 bases). Germline-derived CDR1 and CDR2 are SGHVS and FNYEAQ. The CDR3 spans 13 residues. Trimming pared 5 bases from V and 6 bases from J, leaving 14 bases between. CDR3 loop: CASSRTVQSEQYF. The DNA for the CDR3 is TGTGCCAGCAGCCGGACAGTCCAAAGCGAGCAGTACTTC.

V is TRBV7-2 and J is TRBJ2-2; the D is unclear. V lost 3 bases to trimming and J lost 8 bases, with 7 bases between them. The germline V gene has CDR1 SGHTA and CDR2 FQGNSA. CDR3 size: 12 residues. The CDR3 nucleotides are TGTGCCAGCAGCTTTGGTGGAGGGGAGCTGTTTTTT. Encoded protein: CASSFGGGELFF.

The table lists this clonotype with a few counts. The chain has TRBV24-1 and TRBJ1-5; D unclear. In germline, CDR1 is KGHDR, CDR2 SFDVKD. This CDR3 has 14 residues. Deletions cut 0 bases from V and 4 bases from J, with 6 bases between. For the CDR3, the DNA is TGTGCCACCAGTGATTTGAGTGGGAATCAGCCCCAGCATTTT. This encodes CATSDLSGNQPQHF.

Only a few counts were recorded for this clonotype. V is TRBV6-5 and J is TRBJ2-1, with 9 bases identical to TRBD1. Germline CDR1 MNHEY, CDR2 SVGAGI. The V segment lost 6 bases and the J segment 4 bases; nucleotides outside the gene matches: 7. The CDR3 is made up of 15 amino acids. The CDR3 DNA sequence: TGTGCCAGCAGCCGGTGGGGGACAGGGTACAATGAGCAGTTCTTC. Protein product: CASSRWGTGYNEQFF.

The V and J genes are TRBV20-1 and TRBJ1-6; D possibly corresponds to TRBD1 (5 bases). The CDR3 length is 17 residues. Trimming pared 0 bases from V and 8 bases from J, leaving 20 bases between. Germline V gene data show CDR1 as DFQATT and CDR2 as SNEGSKA (reference sequence). CDR3: CSAREGTISLLDSPLHF. The CDR3, as DNA: TGCAGTGCTAGAGAAGGGACCATATCCCTTCTTGATTCACCCCTCCACTTT.

This clonotype was counted between two and nine times. The chain has TRBV7-6 and TRBJ2-2; maybe TRBD1 (5 bases). This CDR3 comprises 15 residues. Germline assignment: CDR1 SGHVS and CDR2 FNYEAQ. Trimming removed 1 base at V and 2 bases at J, with 8 bases between. The CDR3 bases are TGTGCCAGCAGCTTAGTTGACAGAAACACCGGGGAGCTGTTTTTT. Amino acid sequence: CASSLVDRNTGELFF.

For the CDR3, the DNA is TGTGCCAGCAGCTTCAGGGGCGGGGAGCTGTTTTTT. It yields the protein CASSFRGGELFF. The rearrangement uses TRBV7-9 and TRBJ2-2; D perhaps matches TRBD1 (6 bases). This CDR3 region has 12 residues. Germline V lookup: CDR1 SEHNR, CDR2 FQNEAQ (reference sequence). V shed 3 bases and J shed 7 bases, with 6 bases lying between them. The variable domain in full, completed from reference TRBV7-9 and TRBJ2-2, reads DTGVSQNPRHKITKRGQNVTFRCDPISEHNRLYWYRQTLGQGPEFLTYFQNEAQLEKSRLLSDRFSAERPKGSFSTLEIQRTEQGDSAMYLCASSFRGGELFFGEGSRLTVL.

This clonotype was seen repeatedly, ten times or more. The chain carries TRBV29-1 and TRBJ1-1; D unclear. V was cut by 5 bases and J by 1 base, with 8 bases left in between. The CDR3 covers 12 residues. Germline V gene lookup returns CDR1 SQVTM and CDR2 ANQGSEA. The DNA for the CDR3 is TGCAGCGTTTCCGACGGGAACACTGAAGCTTTCTTT. As protein: CSVSDGNTEAFF.

The chain joins TRBV18 to TRBJ1-4, with D uncertain. The CDR3 spans 15 residues. Germline V gene data show CDR1 as KGHSH and CDR2 as LQKENI. With 4 bases removed from V and 0 bases from J, the gap between germline ends came to 9 bases. The CDR3 spells CASSQQPATNEKLFF. The CDR3 nucleotides are TGTGCCAGCTCACAACAGCCAGCAACTAATGAAAAACTGTTTTTT.

This clonotype showed up just a few times. V gene TRBV5-6 combines with J gene TRBJ2-7; D gene unclear. V dropped 6 bases and J dropped 0 bases, with 19 bases sitting between them. This CDR3 comprises 16 residues. Germline-derived CDR1 and CDR2 are SGHDT and YYEEEE. The CDR3 nucleotides read TGTGCCAGCACCCCGCTGGGAAAAACGCGCTCCTACGAGCAGTACTTC. Translation: CASTPLGKTRSYEQYF.

Many counts were recorded for this clonotype. The chain links TRBV18 to TRBJ1-1; tentative D call: TRBD1 (6 bases). Per the germline V gene, CDR1 is KGHSH and CDR2 is LQKENI. CDR3 length equals 13 residues. Trimming shortened V by 5 bases and J by 7 bases, and 14 bases separated the two germline ends. Here the CDR3 DNA reads TGTGCCAGCTCATCAAGACAGGCCCATGAAGCTTTCTTT. Protein product: CASSSRQAHEAFF. The complete variable domain, with remaining parts taken from reference TRBV18 and TRBJ1-1, reads NAGVMQNPRHLVRRRGQEARLRCSPMKGHSHVYWYRQLPEEGLKFMVYLQKENIIDESGMPKERFSAEFPKEGPSILRIQQVVRGDSAAYFCASSSRQAHEAFFGQGTRLTVV.

There are a few counts of this clonotype. The chain recombines TRBV24-1 with TRBJ2-5; tentative D call: TRBD1 (6 bases). V lost 6 bases to trimming and J lost 4 bases, with 11 bases between them. The CDR3 is made up of 13 amino acids. Germline V gives CDR1 KGHDR, CDR2 SFDVKD. The CDR3 DNA sequence: TGTGCCACCAGTTTTACAGGGACAGAGACCCAGTACTTC. This translates into CATSFTGTETQYF.

This clonotype was seen more than once but under ten times. This chain links TRBV30 with TRBJ1-1; D is uncertain. Germline CDR1 is GTSNPN and CDR2 is SVGIG (reference sequence). CDR3 size: 11 residues. With 0 bases removed from V and 10 bases from J, the gap between germline ends came to 9 bases. CDR3 protein: CAWSVSFAAFF. In nucleotides, the CDR3 is TGTGCCTGGAGTGTAAGTTTTGCAGCTTTCTTT.

This clonotype was picked up many times. This sequence joins TRBV2 and TRBJ2-3; D not certain. Germline CDR1 is SNHLY and CDR2 is FYNNEI. The CDR3 is made up of 11 amino acids. Trimming stripped 9 bases from V and 1 base from J, with 5 bases between. CDR3 DNA: TGTGCCAGAAAAGGCACAGATACGCAGTATTTT. This translates into CARKGTDTQYF. The full variable domain, with the rest looked up from reference TRBV2 and TRBJ2-3, is EPEVTQTPSHQVTQMGQEVILRCVPISNHLYFYWYRQILGQKVEFLVSFYNNEISEKSEIFDDQFSVERPDGSNFTLKIRSTKLEDSAMYFCARKGTDTQYFGPGTRLTVL.

This clonotype came up many times. The chain uses TRBV27 and TRBJ2-2, with a tentative D call TRBD1 (6 bases). Trimming removed 6 bases from V and 6 bases from J, with 11 bases in between. Germline CDR1 is MNHEY and CDR2 is SMNVEV (reference sequence). The CDR3 runs 13 residues. CDR3 nucleotides: TGTGCCAGCAGATCAACAGGGTCCGGGGAGCTGTTTTTT. Residues: CASRSTGSGELFF.

This clonotype came up a few times. The rearrangement joins TRBV30 to TRBJ2-2; tentatively, D is TRBD2 (6 bases). V was trimmed by 0 bases and J by 4 bases, leaving 9 bases between them. Germline V gives CDR1 GTSNPN, CDR2 SVGIG (reference sequence). The CDR3 covers 14 residues. In nucleotides, the CDR3 is TGTGCCTGGAGTGTAGGAGGGCCCACCGGGGAGCTGTTTTTT. Residues: CAWSVGGPTGELFF.

This clonotype was counted at least ten times. This chain connects TRBV7-9 to TRBJ2-6, with TRBD1 identical over 8 bases. V lost 8 bases to trimming and J lost 2 bases; unmatched junction nucleotides: 14. Germline-derived CDR1 and CDR2 are SEHNR and FQNEAQ (reference sequence). CDR3 length: 18 amino acids. The CDR3 DNA follows: TGTGCCAGCGCACAAAGCAGGGGGCAAGGAGCTGGGGCCAACGTCCTGACTTTC. Protein sequence: CASAQSRGQGAGANVLTF.

This clonotype was observed at least ten times. The chain employs TRBV7-2 and TRBJ2-7; D is perhaps TRBD1 or TRBD2 (6 bases each). V shed 5 bases and J shed 2 bases, with 16 bases lying between them. Looked up from germline, CDR1 is SGHTA and CDR2 is FQGNSA. This CDR3 has 15 residues. This CDR3 is CASSPLRGQTYEQYF. The CDR3 coding sequence is TGTGCCAGCAGCCCCCTCCGGGGGCAGACCTACGAGCAGTACTTC.

This clonotype was seen only a few times. The chain joins TRBV14 to TRBJ1-1; D is possibly TRBD1 (5 bases). This CDR3 has 15 amino acids. The germline CDR1 and CDR2 sequences are SGHDN and FVKESK. The V end was cut by 1 base, the J end by 1 base, with 10 bases between. This chain's CDR3 is CASSQVGLPNTEAFF. In DNA, the CDR3 is TGTGCCAGCAGCCAAGTGGGACTCCCGAACACTGAAGCTTTCTTT. Using reference TRBV14 and TRBJ1-1 for the parts outside the CDR3, the full variable domain is EAGVTQFPSHSVIEKGQTVTLRCDPISGHDNLYWYRRVMGKEIKFLLHFVKESKQDESGMPNNRFLAERTGGTYSTLKVQPAELEDSGVYFCASSQVGLPNTEAFFGQGTRLTVV.

The chain links TRBV2 to TRBJ2-2; 10 bases fit TRBD2. The germline gives CDR1 SNHLY, CDR2 FYNNEI. The V and J ends lost 6 bases and 7 bases, in that order; junction bases with no gene match: 8. CDR3 length equals 15 residues. The CDR3 coding sequence is TGTGCCAGCAGAACTACTAGCGGGGAGGGCGGGGAGCTGTTTTTT. It translates to CASRTTSGEGGELFF.

The chain couples TRBV4-1 to TRBJ1-1; 7 bases fit TRBD1. The CDR3 is 16 amino acids. Per germline, CDR1 MGHRA and CDR2 YSYEKL. The trim removed 2 bases at V and 0 bases at J, leaving 6 bases unmatched. As DNA, the CDR3 is TGCGCCAGCAGCCAACGGAAGGGGGCCATGAACACTGAAGCTTTCTTT. Protein: CASSQRKGAMNTEAFF.

This clonotype occurred a few times. This chain links TRBV7-3 with TRBJ1-2, with 8 bases lining up with TRBD1. Germline values: CDR1 SGHTA, CDR2 FQGTGA. This CDR3 has 15 amino acids. V shed 0 bases, J shed 4 bases, and the junction held 4 bases outside the gene matches. The CDR3 here is CASSLTGQGAYGYTF. In DNA form, the CDR3 reads TGTGCCAGCAGCTTAACAGGACAGGGTGCCTATGGCTACACCTTC.

This clonotype occurred many times. V usage is TRBV12-3 or TRBV12-4 and J usage is TRBJ1-2, with a possible D match to TRBD1 (6 bases). The length of the CDR3 is 18 residues. Trimming removed 5 bases from V and 7 bases from J, with 29 bases in between. In nucleotides, the CDR3 is TGTGCCAGCAGTCCCTTCCCCTCCTTCAGGGGCGCAGGAGGTGGCTACACCTTC. Translating gives CASSPFPSFRGAGGGYTF.

This clonotype was seen ten or more times. The gene calls are TRBV6-6 and TRBJ1-5; no firm D call. In germline, CDR1 is MNHNY, CDR2 SVGAGI (reference sequence). V shed 3 bases and J shed 5 bases, with 8 bases lying between them. CDR3 length: 13 residues. This CDR3 is CASSYRGYQPQHF. The CDR3 DNA reads as TGTGCCAGCAGTTATCGGGGTTATCAGCCCCAGCATTTT.

The CDR3 bases are TGTGCCAGCTCACCACAACGATGGCGTGAGACCCAGTACTTC. Its protein is CASSPQRWRETQYF. The chain employs TRBV18 and TRBJ2-5; D ambiguous. The CDR3 has 14 amino acids. The germline V and J ends were trimmed by 1 base and 5 bases, with 11 bases remaining between them. Germline CDR1 KGHSH, CDR2 LQKENI.

The chain employs TRBV3-1 and TRBJ2-1; 7 nucleotides match TRBD1. CDR1 LGHDT and CDR2 YNNKEL come from the germline V gene (reference sequence). CDR3 length: 14 amino acids. V shed 3 bases, J shed 12 bases, and the junction held 11 bases outside the gene matches. The CDR3 reads CASSQPQGTIRQFF. The CDR3 DNA reads as TGTGCCAGCAGCCAGCCACAGGGGACGATTCGGCAGTTCTTC.

This clonotype came up many times. The V and J genes are TRBV7-9 and TRBJ1-6; TRBD1 aligns across 7 bases. The J segment lost 9 bases and the V segment lost 0 bases, leaving 2 bases of the junction unmatched. This CDR3 is 14 amino acids long. Germline CDR1 is SEHNR and CDR2 is FQNEAQ (reference sequence). The CDR3 here is CASSLAGGGSPLHF. The DNA for the CDR3 is TGTGCCAGCAGCTTAGCAGGGGGCGGTTCACCCCTCCACTTT.

The CDR3 coding sequence is TGTGCCAGCAGCTTCGCAGCGGGGGGCCCCGGGGTAGAGACCCAGTACTTC. This translates into CASSFAAGGPGVETQYF. This chain links TRBV7-3 with TRBJ2-5; 9 nucleotides align to TRBD2. Germline trimming cut 3 bases from V and 4 bases from J; bases unmatched to any gene: 12. Per the germline V gene, CDR1 is SGHTA and CDR2 is FQGTGA. The CDR3 is 17 residues long.